This entry describes one TCR beta chain. The target antigen is unknown. This CDR3 has 16 amino acids. In germline, CDR1 is MGHRA, CDR2 YSYEKL. Trimming removed 1 base at V and 5 bases at J, with 15 bases between. Following extraction, RNA underwent reverse transcription to cDNA, which served as the sequencing template. The assay was immunoSEQ multiplex PCR, and TCRdb's table has in-frame clones only and misses some. The repertoire holds fewer than 100,000 clones, with about 64% as singletons. Treatment defined: oral pan-JAK inhibitor, 5-10 mg twice daily. This sample was included in a study of CD8+ T cells in alopecia areata. Broader study findings: Relative to normal scalp, lesional scalp, especially alopecia totalis/universalis, showed higher clonality.

This receptor was obtained from a human donor with alopecia areata. Source: CD8+ T cells sorted from blood, taken at week 4, from a patient treated with tofacitinib. V usage is TRBV4-1 and J usage is TRBJ2-1, with D possibly called TRBD1 or TRBD2 (7 bases each). In nucleotides, the CDR3 is TGCGCCAGCAGCCAAGTCCCCAGGGGGGGGAACAATGAGCAGTTCTTC. This codes for CASSQVPRGGNNEQFF.